These T cell receptor beta chains were read from a single sample in a study of cytomegalovirus exposure and HLA in healthy donors. Clones were sequenced by immunoSEQ multiplex PCR, and TCRdb holds only the in-frame ones, with some missing. Here the sample spans about 130,000 clones, more than 70% being singletons. Specimen: PBMCs. The receptors derive from a man aged 25 to 45 in good health and CMV-seronegative. Both conserved end residues are part of each CDR3. A D gene is named only where the DNA matches it firmly. Expanded clones are given a class, and other clones once, few, many or no size at all.

clone_size	d_call	j_call	v_call	cdr3_aa	cdr3_nt
NA	NA	TRBJ1-1	TRBV19	CASSRELTNTEAFF	TGTGCCAGTAGTAGGGAGTTAACCAACACTGAAGCTTTCTTT
once	NA	TRBJ2-1	TRBV5-6	CASSQANYYNEQFF	TGTGCCAGCAGCCAAGCGAACTACTACAATGAGCAGTTCTTC
NA	NA	TRBJ1-4	TRBV21-1	CASSMGTQGMHLGTNEKLFF	TGTGCCAGCAGCATGGGGACGCAGGGGATGCATTTGGGAACTAATGAAAAACTGTTTTTT
NA	TRBD1	TRBJ1-2	TRBV5-1	CASSLWDRVYGYTF	TGCGCCAGCAGCTTATGGGACAGGGTCTATGGCTACACCTTC
NA	NA	TRBJ1-2	TRBV6-5	CASSYRAGRGYTF	TGTGCCAGCAGTTATCGGGCGGGGCGAGGCTACACCTTC
NA	TRBD1	TRBJ2-3	TRBV6-5	CASSLGQGLTDTQYF	TGTGCCAGCAGCCTCGGACAGGGACTCACAGATACGCAGTATTTT
once	TRBD1	TRBJ1-5	TRBV6-1	CASSEALEGAGQPQHF	TGTGCCAGCAGTGAAGCGTTGGAGGGGGCGGGTCAGCCCCAGCATTTT
once	TRBD1	TRBJ2-7	TRBV4-1	CASSPFSGGLYEQYF	TGCGCCAGCAGCCCTTTTTCAGGGGGCCTCTACGAGCAGTACTTC
NA	NA	TRBJ2-1	TRBV5-4	CASSPGSFSYNEQFF	TGTGCCAGCAGCCCTGGCTCCTTCTCCTACAATGAGCAGTTCTTC
NA	NA	TRBJ2-7	TRBV13	CASSLADSSYEQYF	TGTGCCAGCAGCTTAGCCGACAGCTCCTACGAGCAGTACTTC
few	NA	TRBJ1-5	TRBV7-8	CASSLGGRTNQPQHF	TGTGCCAGCAGCCTAGGGGGTAGGACAAATCAGCCCCAGCATTTT
NA	NA	TRBJ1-1	TRBV30	CAWSYGQSDTEAFF	TGTGCCTGGAGTTATGGACAGTCGGACACTGAAGCTTTCTTT
NA	NA	TRBJ1-5	TRBV2	CASSPGYGNQPQHF	TGTGCCAGCAGTCCCGGTTATGGCAATCAGCCCCAGCATTTT
few	NA	TRBJ1-5	TRBV2	CASSPRGAWVFNQPQHF	TGTGCCAGCAGTCCCCGTGGGGCCTGGGTTTTCAATCAGCCCCAGCATTTT
NA	TRBD1	TRBJ1-2	TRBV28	CASSFPSSRPGQGGINYGYTF	TGTGCCAGCAGTTTCCCTTCCTCTCGGCCGGGACAGGGGGGGATTAACTATGGCTACACCTTC
NA	NA	TRBJ1-1	TRBV19	CASSIAFRGKGGQAFF	TGTGCCAGTAGTATAGCCTTCCGAGGGAAAGGAGGGCAAGCTTTCTTT
NA	NA	TRBJ1-1	TRBV7-3	CASSLGSNTEAFF	TGTGCCAGCAGCTTAGGGAGTAACACTGAAGCTTTCTTT
few	TRBD1	TRBJ2-1	TRBV5-1	CASSRQGIRSSYNEQFF	TGCGCCAGCAGCCGACAGGGAATTCGGAGCTCCTACAATGAGCAGTTCTTC
NA	TRBD2	TRBJ2-7	TRBV10-3	CAIPWNSGRQPPHYEQYF	TGTGCCATCCCGTGGAATAGCGGGAGACAACCCCCACACTACGAGCAGTACTTC
NA	TRBD2	TRBJ2-2	TRBV5-4	CASSLLAGGTGELFF	TGTGCCAGCAGCTTACTAGCGGGAGGCACCGGGGAGCTGTTTTTT
NA	NA	TRBJ2-6	TRBV28	CASSLSGLSPRANVLTF	TGTGCCAGCAGTTTGTCGGGACTCTCCCCCCGGGCCAACGTCCTGACTTTC
few	NA	TRBJ1-5	TRBV19	CASSIGGYSNQPQHF	TGTGCCAGTAGTATAGGAGGGTATAGCAATCAGCCCCAGCATTTT
NA	TRBD2	TRBJ2-3	TRBV6-5	CASSRSGSSTDTQYF	TGTGCCAGCAGCCGGAGCGGGAGTAGCACGGATACGCAGTATTTT
NA	NA	TRBJ2-3	TRBV5-4	CASSLEGADTQYF	TGTGCCAGCAGCTTGGAGGGGGCAGATACGCAGTATTTT
NA	TRBD1	TRBJ2-6	TRBV2	CASRGTGGGSGANVLTF	TGTGCCAGCAGAGGGACAGGGGGGGGCTCTGGGGCCAACGTCCTGACTTTC
NA	NA	TRBJ2-3	TRBV19	CASRGSTDTQYF	TGTGCCAGTAGGGGGAGTACAGATACGCAGTATTTT
NA	NA	TRBJ2-7	TRBV6-6	CASSNNAYEQYF	TGTGCCAGCAGTAACAACGCCTACGAGCAGTACTTC
NA	TRBD1	TRBJ2-2	TRBV27	CASTRLLQGAGGELFF	TGTGCCAGTACAAGGCTGTTACAGGGGGCGGGTGGGGAGCTGTTTTTT
NA	TRBD2	TRBJ2-7	TRBV7-8	CASSLMGLARNPYEQYF	TGTGCCAGCAGCTTAATGGGACTAGCGAGAAACCCCTACGAGCAGTACTTC
NA	TRBD2	TRBJ2-1	TRBV30	CAWSVGVWGTTSNEQFF	TGTGCCTGGAGTGTTGGGGTTTGGGGGACTACCTCCAATGAGCAGTTCTTC
NA	TRBD2	TRBJ2-5	TRBV13	CASSQAGAEETQYF	TGTGCCAGCAGCCAAGCGGGAGCTGAGGAGACCCAGTACTTC
NA	TRBD2	TRBJ2-1	TRBV13	CASSLGGLAGGHEQFF	TGTGCCAGCAGCTTAGGAGGACTAGCGGGAGGGCATGAGCAGTTCTTC
NA	TRBD2	TRBJ2-1	TRBV6-6	CASSLLAGLGNEQFF	TGTGCCAGCAGTTTGTTAGCGGGGCTGGGGAATGAGCAGTTCTTC
NA	TRBD2	TRBJ2-3	TRBV6-5	CASRRLTSGTDTQYF	TGTGCCAGCAGAAGACTCACTAGCGGCACAGATACGCAGTATTTT
NA	TRBD1	TRBJ2-2	TRBV5-1	CASSSLRQGALTGELFF	TGCGCCAGCAGCTCCCTCCGACAGGGGGCGCTGACCGGGGAGCTGTTTTTT
NA	NA	TRBJ1-4	TRBV7-9	CASSSWTEPTNEKLFF	TGTGCCAGCAGCTCTTGGACAGAGCCAACTAATGAAAAACTGTTTTTT
NA	NA	TRBJ2-2	TRBV5-1	CASSLVGASGELFF	TGCGCCAGCAGCTTGGTAGGGGCCAGCGGGGAGCTGTTTTTT
NA	NA	TRBJ1-1	TRBV6-6	CASSYSRRNTEAFF	TGTGCCAGCAGTTACTCGAGGAGGAACACTGAAGCTTTCTTT
NA	NA	TRBJ2-1	TRBV5-4	CASSSYNEQFF	TGTGCCAGCTCATCCTACAATGAGCAGTTCTTC
NA	NA	TRBJ1-3	TRBV9	CASTKRAGVSNTIYF	TGTGCCAGCACCAAGAGGGCAGGGGTCTCTAACACCATATATTTT
NA	TRBD2	TRBJ2-3	TRBV2	CASSVREGPPDTQYF	TGTGCCAGCAGTGTACGGGAGGGGCCGCCAGATACGCAGTATTTT
NA	TRBD2	TRBJ2-7	TRBV11-2	CASSFSGRAAQYF	TGTGCCAGCAGCTTTAGCGGGAGGGCGGCGCAGTACTTC